A single sample gave rise to the 27 T cell receptor beta chains below, sequenced in a study of blood T cell repertoires in COVID-19. Some clones are missing from TCRdb's copy, which holds only in-frame ones; the method was immunoSEQ multiplex PCR. The data contain hundreds of thousands of clones, 85% to 90% of them seen just once; the ten biggest clones take up about 0.26%. The sequencing sample was made of peripheral blood. These receptors originate from a woman aged 18-30 years with acute or convalescent COVID-19.

The gene calls are TRBV19 and TRBJ1-1; TRBD1 agrees at 7 bases. There are 14 residues in the CDR3. CDR1 LNHDA and CDR2 SQIVND come from the germline V gene (reference sequence). The trim removed 8 bases at V and 1 base at J, leaving 7 bases unmatched. CDR3 in amino acids: CASVTGTENTEAFF. The CDR3 DNA reads as TGTGCCAGTGTGACCGGGACAGAGAACACTGAAGCTTTCTTT.

The chain couples TRBV14 to TRBJ2-1; 10 bases line up with TRBD2. The J segment lost 3 bases and the V segment lost 3 bases, leaving 11 bases of the junction unmatched. CDR1 is SGHDN and CDR2 is FVKESK in the germline V gene. There are 18 residues in the CDR3. The CDR3 sequence: CASSQDPRTSGLYNEQFF. The CDR3, as DNA: TGTGCCAGCAGCCAGGATCCCCGGACTAGCGGCCTCTACAATGAGCAGTTCTTC.

J is TRBJ2-1 and V is TRBV15, with 7 bases identical to TRBD1. Germline CDR1 LNHNV, CDR2 YYDKDF (reference sequence). V shed 5 bases and J 4 bases; nucleotides not matched to a gene: 8. This CDR3 is built from 15 residues. The CDR3 sequence is CATSLRDSPYNEQFF. The CDR3, as DNA: TGTGCCACCAGCCTCCGGGACAGCCCATACAATGAGCAGTTCTTC. The entire variable domain, with the rest obtained from reference TRBV15 and TRBJ2-1, is as follows: DAMVIQNPRYQVTQFGKPVTLSCSQTLNHNVMYWYQQKSSQAPKLLFHYYDKDFNNEADTPDNFQSRRPNTSFCFLDIRSPGLGDTAMYLCATSLRDSPYNEQFFGPGTRLTVL.

V gene TRBV7-9 combines with J gene TRBJ2-5, with 8 positions matching TRBD1. V shed 5 bases, J shed 4 bases, and the junction held 9 bases outside the gene matches. Germline assignment: CDR1 SEHNR and CDR2 FQNEAQ (reference sequence). The CDR3 totals 15 residues. DNA for the CDR3: TGTGCCAGCAGCGCCGCCCAGGGGGCGGGAGAGACCCAGTACTTC. Encoded protein: CASSAAQGAGETQYF.

The rearrangement joins TRBV18 to TRBJ1-1; D is undetermined. Trimming removed 0 bases from V and 0 bases from J, with 8 bases in between. The CDR3 is made up of 15 amino acids. The germline CDR1 and CDR2 sequences are KGHSH and LQKENI. CDR3 region: CASSPPAGLNTEAFF. CDR3 DNA: TGTGCCAGCTCACCACCAGCAGGTCTGAACACTGAAGCTTTCTTT. Full variable domain (outside the CDR3, taken from reference TRBV18 and TRBJ1-1): NAGVMQNPRHLVRRRGQEARLRCSPMKGHSHVYWYRQLPEEGLKFMVYLQKENIIDESGMPKERFSAEFPKEGPSILRIQQVVRGDSAAYFCASSPPAGLNTEAFFGQGTRLTVV.

The V and J genes are TRBV2 and TRBJ1-1, with a possible D match to TRBD1 (5 bases). Germline CDR1 SNHLY, CDR2 FYNNEI. The CDR3 sequence is 11 residues long. V was cut by 7 bases and J by 4 bases, with 7 bases left in between. The DNA for the CDR3 is TGTGCCAGCATAGGGGTCACTGAAGCTTTCTTT. It codes for CASIGVTEAFF.

The V gene is TRBV4-3, the J gene TRBJ1-3, with D possibly TRBD1 on 6 matching bases. This CDR3 region has 19 residues. V was clipped by 2 bases and J by 4 bases, with 24 bases between them. Germline CDR1 reads LGHNA; CDR2 reads YSLEER. CDR3 residues: CASSQSLPRRTGSGNTIYF. Written as DNA, the CDR3 is TGCGCCAGCAGCCAAAGCTTACCTCGACGAACAGGGTCAGGAAACACCATATATTTT.

The chain links TRBV27 to TRBJ1-6; a possible D gene is TRBD1 (5 bases). The CDR3 contains 14 residues. CDR1 and CDR2 from the germline V gene are MNHEY and SMNVEV (reference sequence). V lost 4 bases, J lost 8 bases, and 12 bases lay in between. In DNA, the CDR3 is TGTGCCAGCAGTTCTGGGACTCTTGATTCACCCCTCCACTTT. Its protein product is CASSSGTLDSPLHF.

The rearrangement links TRBV7-3 to TRBJ2-3; the D gene is possibly TRBD2 (5 bases). V lost 5 bases and J 1 base, leaving 10 bases between the germline ends. Germline V gene lookup returns CDR1 SGHTA and CDR2 FQGTGA. This CDR3 has 14 amino acids. CDR3 DNA: TGTGCCAGCAGCGCAAGGACTGGCACAGATACGCAGTATTTT. Residues: CASSARTGTDTQYF.

V and J are TRBV19 and TRBJ1-2; D not resolved. Germline V gene lookup returns CDR1 LNHDA and CDR2 SQIVND (reference sequence). The V end lost 9 bases, the J end lost 4 bases, and 12 bases lay between the germline ends. The CDR3 totals 12 residues. The chain's CDR3 is CASLGTVYGYTF. The DNA for the CDR3 is TGTGCCAGCTTGGGCACCGTCTATGGCTACACCTTC.

The V and J genes are TRBV19 and TRBJ2-7, with 10 bases fitting TRBD1. Germline CDR1 and CDR2: LNHDA and SQIVND (reference sequence). V trimming: 7 bases; J trimming: 2 bases; junction bases outside the gene matches: 14. CDR3 size: 17 residues. The CDR3 coding sequence is TGTGCCAGTACCCCCACTCGCGGGACAGGGGTTACCTACGAGCAGTACTTC. It codes for CASTPTRGTGVTYEQYF.

The chain joins TRBV13 to TRBJ2-1; possibly TRBD2 for D (6 bases). Germline-derived CDR1 and CDR2 are PRHDT and FYEKMQ (reference sequence). The CDR3 consists of 14 residues. V was clipped by 3 bases and J by 5 bases, with 11 bases between them. The CDR3 reads CASSFGTGDNEQFF. The CDR3 bases are TGTGCCAGCAGCTTCGGGACTGGAGACAATGAGCAGTTCTTC.

This clone was seen more than once but under ten times. The chain carries TRBV11-2 and TRBJ1-2; maybe TRBD1 (6 bases). V lost 0 bases, J lost 2 bases, and 13 bases lay in between. This CDR3 has 16 amino acids. From germline, CDR1 is SGHAT and CDR2 FQNNGV. CDR3 nucleotides: TGTGCCAGCAGCTTAGACTGGGGCAGGGGAAACTATGGCTACACCTTC. Protein: CASSLDWGRGNYGYTF. Using reference TRBV11-2 and TRBJ1-2 for the parts outside the CDR3, the full variable domain is EAGVAQSPRYKIIEKRQSVAFWCNPISGHATLYWYQQILGQGPKLLIQFQNNGVVDDSQLPKDRFSAERLKGVDSTLKIQPAKLEDSAVYLCASSLDWGRGNYGYTFGSGTRLTVV.

The V call is TRBV9, the J call TRBJ2-5; no reliable D call. The V end lost 0 bases, the J end lost 2 bases, and 14 bases lay between the germline ends. This CDR3 contains 16 residues. Germline V gene sequence: CDR1 SGDLS, CDR2 YYNGEE. CDR3 region: CASSVEGTGLQETQYF. The CDR3 DNA is TGTGCCAGCAGCGTAGAAGGTACGGGTCTTCAAGAGACCCAGTACTTC. The full variable domain, completed using reference TRBV9 and TRBJ2-5, is DSGVTQTPKHLITATGQRVTLRCSPRSGDLSVYWYQQSLDQGLQFLIQYYNGEERAKGNILERFSAQQFPDLHSELNLSSLELGDSALYFCASSVEGTGLQETQYFGPGTRLLVL.

The chain recombines TRBV19 with TRBJ1-2, with TRBD1 matching over 7 bases. The CDR3 consists of 13 residues. V lost 5 bases, J lost 7 bases, and 7 bases stayed unmatched. The germline CDR1 and CDR2 sequences are LNHDA and SQIVND (reference sequence). The CDR3 spells CASSAGGVVGYTF. The DNA of the CDR3 is TGTGCCAGTAGTGCAGGGGGTGTAGTTGGCTACACCTTC.

The chain joins TRBV5-8 to TRBJ2-1; the match to TRBD1 covers 7 bases. Germline CDR1 is SGHTS and CDR2 is YDEGEE. With V trimmed by 4 bases and J by 3 bases, 7 bases remained unmatched. The CDR3 sequence is 15 residues long. This CDR3 reads CASSLHRGVYNEQFF. CDR3 bases: TGTGCCAGCAGCCTTCACAGGGGAGTCTACAATGAGCAGTTCTTC.

The chain joins TRBV6-5 to TRBJ2-3; a possible D gene is TRBD2 (6 bases). Trimming took 3 bases from V and 3 from J, leaving 10 bases between them. Germline CDR1 is MNHEY and CDR2 is SVGAGI. The CDR3 sequence is 14 residues long. The CDR3: CASSYSEGTDTQYF. CDR3 DNA sequence: TGTGCCAGCAGTTATTCGGAGGGGACAGATACGCAGTATTTT.

The chain links TRBV21-1 to TRBJ2-7; the D call in the table, TRBD2, was not verified against the DNA. TRBV21-1 is a recognized pseudogene. This CDR3 has 13 amino acids. The CDR3 spells CASTKGGAVRQYF. DNA for the CDR3: TGTGCCAGCACCAAGGGAGGGGCGGTTCGGCAGTACTTC.

The chain combines TRBV9 with TRBJ1-4; a weak D match, TRBD1 (6 bases). V lost 0 bases and J lost 2, with 17 bases in between. Germline-derived CDR1 and CDR2 are SGDLS and YYNGEE. The length of the CDR3 is 18 residues. The CDR3 nucleotides read TGTGCCAGCAGCGTAGTTACGGGGGGCGTATGGACTAATGAAAAACTGTTTTTT. Protein: CASSVVTGGVWTNEKLFF.

The chain has TRBV4-2 and TRBJ2-3; D gene ambiguous. The V and J ends lost 4 bases and 4 bases respectively, with 12 bases between them. The CDR3 covers 14 residues. Germline CDR1 reads LGHNA; CDR2 reads YNFKEQ. This CDR3 reads CASSPAVVADTQYF. The CDR3 bases are TGTGCCAGCAGCCCCGCGGTGGTGGCAGATACGCAGTATTTT.

This clone was detected only once. V gene TRBV5-1 combines with J gene TRBJ1-2; TRBD1 might be the D (6 bases). There are 17 residues in the CDR3. Germline V CDR1 and CDR2: SGHRS, YFSETQ. Trimming stripped 3 bases from V and 0 bases from J, with 18 bases between. In DNA, the CDR3 is TGCGCCAGCAGCTCCCAGGGACAAGGGGAAACTAACTATGGCTACACCTTC. This codes for CASSSQGQGETNYGYTF. Looking up the rest from reference TRBV5-1 and TRBJ1-2 gives the full variable domain: KAGVTQTPRYLIKTRGQQVTLSCSPISGHRSVSWYQQTPGQGLQFLFEYFSETQRNKGNFPGRFSGRQFSNSRSEMNVSTLELGDSALYLCASSSQGQGETNYGYTFGSGTRLTVV.

This clone was observed a single time. V gene TRBV7-9 combines with J gene TRBJ1-6; D remains ambiguous. This CDR3 spans 15 amino acids. V lost 5 bases and J 4 bases, leaving 12 bases between the germline ends. Germline V gene sequence: CDR1 SEHNR, CDR2 FQNEAQ (reference sequence). The CDR3: CASSKDGAYNSPLHF. The CDR3 region has the DNA TGTGCCAGCAGCAAAGACGGAGCATATAATTCACCCCTCCACTTT.

V usage is TRBV4-1 and J usage is TRBJ2-2; 7 bases match TRBD2. The germline V gene has CDR1 MGHRA and CDR2 YSYEKL. V gave up 6 bases and J gave up 4 bases; unmatched junction bases: 8. The CDR3 contains 15 residues. The CDR3 reads CASRETSTSTGELFF. CDR3 bases: TGCGCCAGCAGAGAGACTAGCACATCCACCGGGGAGCTGTTTTTT.

The gene calls are TRBV6-5 and TRBJ2-1; D possibly corresponds to TRBD1 (5 bases). The CDR3 runs to 13 residues. From germline, CDR1 is MNHEY and CDR2 SVGAGI. V lost 10 bases and J lost 0, with 10 bases in between. CDR3 coding DNA: TGTGCCAATTGGCAGGGCTCCTACAATGAGCAGTTCTTC. Its protein product is CANWQGSYNEQFF.

This chain uses TRBV19 with TRBJ2-4; 7 positions agree with TRBD2. CDR1 LNHDA and CDR2 SQIVND come from the germline V gene (reference sequence). The CDR3 sequence is 15 residues long. V lost 7 bases and J lost 9; bases outside the gene matches: 15. CDR3 sequence (DNA): TGTGCCAGTACCGCCGGTTTGGGGGGGGGTGGCATTCAGTACTTC. Its translation is CASTAGLGGGGIQYF.

The chain combines TRBV5-1 with TRBJ2-7; the match to TRBD2 covers 8 bases. Germline V gene sequence: CDR1 SGHRS, CDR2 YFSETQ. After removal of 4 bases from V and 4 bases from J, the junction contained 10 bases not matched to a gene. The CDR3 totals 15 residues. As DNA, the CDR3 is TGCGCCAGCAGCCTCCTGGTAGCGGGGAGTTACGAGCAGTACTTC. It specifies CASSLLVAGSYEQYF. Together with reference TRBV5-1 and TRBJ2-7, the CDR3 gives the full variable domain: KAGVTQTPRYLIKTRGQQVTLSCSPISGHRSVSWYQQTPGQGLQFLFEYFSETQRNKGNFPGRFSGRQFSNSRSEMNVSTLELGDSALYLCASSLLVAGSYEQYFGPGTRLTVT.

The J gene is TRBJ1-4, the V gene TRBV30; D is uncertain. Per the germline V gene, CDR1 is GTSNPN and CDR2 is SVGIG (reference sequence). CDR3 length: 14 residues. V was clipped by 1 base and J by 1 base, with 7 bases between them. CDR3 residues: CAWSGIRTNEKLFF. CDR3 nucleotide sequence: TGTGCCTGGAGTGGAATTAGAACTAATGAAAAACTGTTTTTT. The whole variable domain, filled in from reference TRBV30 and TRBJ1-4, reads SQTIHQWPATLVQPVGSPLSLECTVEGTSNPNLYWYRQAAGRGLQLLFYSVGIGQISSEVPQNLSASRPQDRQFILSSKKLLLSDSGFYLCAWSGIRTNEKLFFGSGTQLSVL.